Shown below are 5 T cell receptor beta chains from a single sample sequenced in a study of OX40 agonist ivuxolimab in advanced cancers. The table came from immunoSEQ multiplex PCR; TCRdb's copy has only in-frame clones and leaves some out. The sample lists tens of thousands of clones; 70% to 90% were seen once. Source: CD4+ or CD8+ T cells sorted from blood, taken in a trial of the OX40 agonist ivuxolimab. The source is an adult with an advanced solid tumor such as melanoma, head and neck, liver or kidney cancer.

The gene calls are TRBV29-1 and TRBJ2-3; D might be TRBD2 (6 bases). Trimming took 4 bases from V and 2 from J, leaving 7 bases between them. The germline gives CDR1 SQVTM, CDR2 ANQGSEA. This CDR3 has 12 amino acids. The CDR3 DNA sequence: TGCAGCGTTGGGGACTTCACAGATACGCAGTATTTT. Translation gives CSVGDFTDTQYF.

This sequence joins TRBV19 and TRBJ1-1, with unresolved D. The V and J ends lost 3 bases and 0 bases respectively, with 8 bases between them. Germline CDR1 is LNHDA and CDR2 is SQIVND (reference sequence). The CDR3 has 14 residues. In nucleotides, the CDR3 is TGTGCCAGTAGTATCAACAGATTGAACACTGAAGCTTTCTTT. This sequence encodes CASSINRLNTEAFF. The full variable domain, its missing parts supplied by reference TRBV19 and TRBJ1-1, is DGGITQSPKYLFRKEGQNVTLSCEQNLNHDAMYWYRQDPGQGLRLIYYSQIVNDFQKGDIAEGYSVSREKKESFPLTVTSAQKNPTAFYLCASSINRLNTEAFFGQGTRLTVV.

This chain joins TRBV28 and TRBJ2-5; 11 positions match TRBD1. The end of the DNA fits TRBJ2-7 better, so the J call may be wrong. Germline assignment: CDR1 MDHEN and CDR2 SYDVKM. The CDR3 loop spans 15 amino acids. CDR3 in DNA: TGTGCCAGCACCCAAGGGGGGACAGGGGGCTACGAGCAGTACTTC. This translates into CASTQGGTGGYEQYF.

The chain links TRBV2 to TRBJ2-3, with D unclear. The CDR3 is 16 residues long. The germline gives CDR1 SNHLY, CDR2 FYNNEI. Trimming removed 3 bases at V and 9 bases at J, with 22 bases between. CDR3 region: CASSDSSLPSGTTQYF. CDR3 nucleotides: TGTGCCAGCAGTGATAGTTCACTACCCTCAGGTACGACGCAGTATTTT. The full variable domain, its missing parts supplied by reference TRBV2 and TRBJ2-3, is EPEVTQTPSHQVTQMGQEVILRCVPISNHLYFYWYRQILGQKVEFLVSFYNNEISEKSEIFDDQFSVERPDGSNFTLKIRSTKLEDSAMYFCASSDSSLPSGTTQYFGPGTRLTVL.

The chain couples TRBV27 to TRBJ1-2, with D possibly matching TRBD1 (5 bases). The CDR3 is 15 amino acids. V was shortened by 0 bases and J by 4 bases, with 12 bases between the two germline ends. Germline-derived CDR1 and CDR2 are MNHEY and SMNVEV (reference sequence). The CDR3 DNA is TGTGCCAGCAGTTTATCGGGGGGGACTAGCTATGGCTACACCTTC. Encoded protein: CASSLSGGTSYGYTF.